This is a list of T cell receptor beta chains from one sample in a study of read filtering for tumor transcriptome and immune sequencing. TCRdb recomputed calls from the reads with MiXCR, one row per CDR3 protein. The sample holds about 9,200 distinct CDR3 sequences, around a sixth seen once. Specimen: a population of CD138-negative cells sorted from bone marrow. The receptors come from a donor at least 40 years old with multiple myeloma. The conserved cysteine and the conserved F or W are not part of the CDR3 here. D genes are given only for firm matches.

j_call: TRBJ1-2
v_call: TRBV12-3/TRBV12-4
d_call: -
cdr3_aa: ASSLDRERNYGYT

j_call: TRBJ1-1
v_call: TRBV19
d_call: -
cdr3_aa: ASSILAGPGGTEAF

j_call: TRBJ2-7
v_call: TRBV20-1
d_call: -
cdr3_aa: SARGEDSPDSYEQY

j_call: TRBJ2-2
v_call: TRBV20-1
d_call: -
cdr3_aa: SARVRVSGELF

j_call: TRBJ1-6
v_call: TRBV7-2
d_call: -
cdr3_aa: AAALRLTIIHPPH

j_call: TRBJ1-5
v_call: TRBV7-9
d_call: TRBD1
cdr3_aa: ASSLGAQGGGQPQH

j_call: TRBJ2-3
v_call: TRBV2
d_call: -
cdr3_aa: ASSKDWRVRDTQY

j_call: TRBJ2-5
v_call: TRBV6-5
d_call: -
cdr3_aa: ASSRTVEEETQY

j_call: TRBJ1-6
v_call: TRBV18
d_call: -
cdr3_aa: ASSTEAYNSPLH

j_call: TRBJ2-1
v_call: TRBV7-8
d_call: TRBD2
cdr3_aa: ASSTRLAGVNEQF

j_call: TRBJ2-2
v_call: TRBV6-1
d_call: TRBD2
cdr3_aa: ASSGYLGLAGVGNTGELF

j_call: TRBJ2-3
v_call: TRBV30
d_call: TRBD2
cdr3_aa: AWSVKKREYTDTQY

j_call: TRBJ1-5
v_call: TRBV27
d_call: -
cdr3_aa: ASSLWGSNQPQH

j_call: TRBJ1-4
v_call: TRBV25-1
d_call: -
cdr3_aa: ASSEHSPSLRGQGVF

j_call: TRBJ1-2
v_call: TRBV27
d_call: -
cdr3_aa: ASSKIGIGGYT